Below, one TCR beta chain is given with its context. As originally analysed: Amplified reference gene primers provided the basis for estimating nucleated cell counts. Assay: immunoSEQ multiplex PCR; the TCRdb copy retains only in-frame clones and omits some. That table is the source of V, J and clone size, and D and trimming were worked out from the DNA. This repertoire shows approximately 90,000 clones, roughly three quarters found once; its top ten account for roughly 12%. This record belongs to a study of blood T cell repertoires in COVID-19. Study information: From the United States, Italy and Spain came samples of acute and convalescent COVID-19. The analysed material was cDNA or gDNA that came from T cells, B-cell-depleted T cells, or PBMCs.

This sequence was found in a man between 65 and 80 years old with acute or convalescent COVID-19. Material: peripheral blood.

The CDR3 DNA follows: TGTGCCAGCAAAGACAGGGGGTTTTATGCTGGGGAGCTGTTTTTT. Its translation is CASKDRGFYAGELFF. The rearrangement joins TRBV2 to TRBJ2-2; TRBD1 agrees at 9 bases. The CDR3 extends over 15 amino acids. CDR1 and CDR2 from the germline V gene are SNHLY and FYNNEI. Germline trimming cut 7 bases from V and 8 bases from J; bases unmatched to any gene: 11.